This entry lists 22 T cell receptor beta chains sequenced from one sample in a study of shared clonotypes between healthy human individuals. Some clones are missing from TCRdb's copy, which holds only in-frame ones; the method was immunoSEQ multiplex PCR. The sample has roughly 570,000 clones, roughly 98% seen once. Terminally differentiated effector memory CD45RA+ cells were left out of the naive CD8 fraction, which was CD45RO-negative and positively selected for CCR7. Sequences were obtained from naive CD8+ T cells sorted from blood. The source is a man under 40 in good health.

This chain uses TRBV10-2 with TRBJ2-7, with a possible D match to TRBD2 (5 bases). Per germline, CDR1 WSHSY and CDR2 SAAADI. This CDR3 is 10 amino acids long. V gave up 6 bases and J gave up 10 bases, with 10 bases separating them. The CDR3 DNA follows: TGCGCCAGCAGCGGGGAGAGACAGTACTTC. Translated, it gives CASSGERQYF.

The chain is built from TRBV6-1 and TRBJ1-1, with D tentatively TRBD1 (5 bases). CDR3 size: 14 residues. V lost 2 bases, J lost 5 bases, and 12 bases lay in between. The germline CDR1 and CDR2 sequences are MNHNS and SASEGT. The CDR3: CASSEMGVGTEAFF. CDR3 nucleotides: TGTGCCAGCAGTGAAATGGGGGTGGGGACTGAAGCTTTCTTT.

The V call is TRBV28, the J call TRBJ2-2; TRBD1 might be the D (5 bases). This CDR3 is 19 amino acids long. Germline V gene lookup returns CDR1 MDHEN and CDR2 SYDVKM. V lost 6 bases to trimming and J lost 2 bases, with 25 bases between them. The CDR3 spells CASSPTPGRNYPNTGELFF. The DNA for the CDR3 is TGTGCCAGCAGCCCCACCCCAGGGCGAAATTACCCTAACACCGGGGAGCTGTTTTTT.

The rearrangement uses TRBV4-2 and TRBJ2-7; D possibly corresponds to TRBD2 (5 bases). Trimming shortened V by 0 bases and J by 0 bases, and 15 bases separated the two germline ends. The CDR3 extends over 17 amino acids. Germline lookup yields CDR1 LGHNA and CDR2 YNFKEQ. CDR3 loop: CASSQELGSMGSYEQYF. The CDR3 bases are TGTGCCAGCAGCCAAGAGTTGGGGAGTATGGGCTCCTACGAGCAGTACTTC.

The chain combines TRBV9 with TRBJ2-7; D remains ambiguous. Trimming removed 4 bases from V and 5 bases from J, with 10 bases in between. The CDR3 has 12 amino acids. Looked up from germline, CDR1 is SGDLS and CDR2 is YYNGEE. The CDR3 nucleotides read TGTGCCAGCAGCCCAAGACCTAACGAGCAGTACTTC. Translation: CASSPRPNEQYF.

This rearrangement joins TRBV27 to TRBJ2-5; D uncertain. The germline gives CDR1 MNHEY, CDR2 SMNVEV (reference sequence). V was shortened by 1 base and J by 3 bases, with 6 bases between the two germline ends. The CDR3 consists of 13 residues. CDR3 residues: CASSLLDEETQYF. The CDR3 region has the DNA TGTGCCAGCAGTTTATTGGATGAAGAGACCCAGTACTTC.

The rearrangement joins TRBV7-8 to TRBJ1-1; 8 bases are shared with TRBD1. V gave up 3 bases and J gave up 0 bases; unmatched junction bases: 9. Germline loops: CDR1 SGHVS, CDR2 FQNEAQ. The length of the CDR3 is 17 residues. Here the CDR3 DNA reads TGTGCCAGCAGCTTTGACCCGAGGACAGGGATGAACACTGAAGCTTTCTTT. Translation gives CASSFDPRTGMNTEAFF.

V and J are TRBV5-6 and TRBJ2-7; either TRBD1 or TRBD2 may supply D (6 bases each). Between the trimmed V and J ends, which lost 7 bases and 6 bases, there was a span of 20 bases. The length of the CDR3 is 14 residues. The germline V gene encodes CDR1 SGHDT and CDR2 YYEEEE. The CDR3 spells CASAWGAGASEQYF. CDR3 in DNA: TGTGCCAGCGCCTGGGGGGCAGGGGCCAGCGAGCAGTACTTC.

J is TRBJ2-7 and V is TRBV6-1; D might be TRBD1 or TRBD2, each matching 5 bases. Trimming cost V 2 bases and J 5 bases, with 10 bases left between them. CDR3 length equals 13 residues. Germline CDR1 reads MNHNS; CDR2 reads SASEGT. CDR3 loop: CASSERGVDEQYF. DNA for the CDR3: TGTGCCAGCAGTGAAAGAGGGGTCGACGAGCAGTACTTC.

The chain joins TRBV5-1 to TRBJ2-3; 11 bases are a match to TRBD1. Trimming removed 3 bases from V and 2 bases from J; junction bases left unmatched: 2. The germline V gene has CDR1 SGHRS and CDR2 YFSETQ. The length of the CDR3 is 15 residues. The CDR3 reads CASSSGQGATDTQYF. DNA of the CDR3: TGCGCCAGCAGCTCTGGACAGGGGGCCACAGATACGCAGTATTTT.

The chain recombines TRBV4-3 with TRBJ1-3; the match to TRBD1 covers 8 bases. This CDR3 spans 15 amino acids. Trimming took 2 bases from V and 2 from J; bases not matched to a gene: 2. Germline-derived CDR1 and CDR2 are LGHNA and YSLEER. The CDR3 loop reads CASSQNRGTGNTIYF. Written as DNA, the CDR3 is TGCGCCAGCAGCCAAAACAGGGGGACTGGAAACACCATATATTTT.

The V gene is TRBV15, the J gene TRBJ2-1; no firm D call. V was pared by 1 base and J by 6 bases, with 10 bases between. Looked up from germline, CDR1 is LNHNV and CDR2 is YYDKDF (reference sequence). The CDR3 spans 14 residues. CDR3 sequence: CATSRVGNSNEQFF. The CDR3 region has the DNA TGTGCCACCAGCAGAGTGGGAAATTCCAATGAGCAGTTCTTC.

The CDR3 DNA reads as TGTGCCAGCAGCCAAAGTCCAGAGGGATTCTATGGCTACACCTTC. It encodes CASSQSPEGFYGYTF. The chain uses TRBV7-9 and TRBJ1-2, with no clear D. The V end was cut by 5 bases, the J end by 4 bases, with 17 bases between. The length of the CDR3 is 15 residues. Germline V gene data show CDR1 as SEHNR and CDR2 as FQNEAQ (reference sequence).

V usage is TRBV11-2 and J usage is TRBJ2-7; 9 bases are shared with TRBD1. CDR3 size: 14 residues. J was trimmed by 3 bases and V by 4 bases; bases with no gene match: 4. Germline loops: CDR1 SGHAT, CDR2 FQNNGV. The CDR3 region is CASSSQGAFYEQYF. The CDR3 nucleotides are TGTGCCAGCAGCTCACAGGGGGCGTTCTACGAGCAGTACTTC.

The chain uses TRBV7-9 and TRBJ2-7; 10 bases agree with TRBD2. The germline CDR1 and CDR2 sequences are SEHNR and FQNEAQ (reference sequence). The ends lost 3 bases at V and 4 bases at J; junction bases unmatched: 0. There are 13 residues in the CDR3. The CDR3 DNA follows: TGTGCCAGCAGCTTTAGCGGGAGGTACGAGCAGTACTTC. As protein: CASSFSGRYEQYF.

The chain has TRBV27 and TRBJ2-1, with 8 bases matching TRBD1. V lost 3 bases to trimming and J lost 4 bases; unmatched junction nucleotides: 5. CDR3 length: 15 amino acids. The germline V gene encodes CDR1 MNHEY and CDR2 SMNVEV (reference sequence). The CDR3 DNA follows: TGTGCCAGCAGTTTCGGGACAGGTGGATACAATGAGCAGTTCTTC. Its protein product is CASSFGTGGYNEQFF.

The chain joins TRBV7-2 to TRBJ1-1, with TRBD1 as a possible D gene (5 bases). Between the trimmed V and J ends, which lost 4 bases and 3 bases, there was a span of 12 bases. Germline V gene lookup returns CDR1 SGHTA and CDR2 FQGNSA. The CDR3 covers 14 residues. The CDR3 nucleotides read TGTGCCAGCAGCTATGGACACTGGGACACTGAAGCTTTCTTT. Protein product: CASSYGHWDTEAFF.

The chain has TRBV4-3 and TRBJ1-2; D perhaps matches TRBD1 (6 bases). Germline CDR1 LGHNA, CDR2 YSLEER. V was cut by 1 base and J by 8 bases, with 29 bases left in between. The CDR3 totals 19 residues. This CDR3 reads CASSQVTGSGVSSLYGYTF. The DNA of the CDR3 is TGCGCCAGCAGCCAAGTGACAGGCAGTGGAGTTAGTTCCCTCTACGGCTACACCTTC.

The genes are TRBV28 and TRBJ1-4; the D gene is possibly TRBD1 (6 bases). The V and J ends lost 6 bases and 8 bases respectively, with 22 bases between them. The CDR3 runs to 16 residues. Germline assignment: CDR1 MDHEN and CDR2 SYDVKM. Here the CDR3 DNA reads TGTGCCAGCAGGGACGGGACATCAACCTCAAGGGAAAAACTGTTTTTT. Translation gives CASRDGTSTSREKLFF.

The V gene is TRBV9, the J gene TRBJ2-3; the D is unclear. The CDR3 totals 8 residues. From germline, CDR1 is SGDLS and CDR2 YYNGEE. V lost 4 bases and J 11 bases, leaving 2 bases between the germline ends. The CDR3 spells CASSRQYF. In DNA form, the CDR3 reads TGTGCCAGCAGCCGGCAGTATTTT.

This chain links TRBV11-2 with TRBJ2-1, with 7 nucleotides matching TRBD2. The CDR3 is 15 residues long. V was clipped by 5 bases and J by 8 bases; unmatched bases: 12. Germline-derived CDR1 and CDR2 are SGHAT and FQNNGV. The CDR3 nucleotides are TGTGCCAGCAGCGAAAGCGGGAACTTTGTGGATGAGCAGTTCTTC. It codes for CASSESGNFVDEQFF.

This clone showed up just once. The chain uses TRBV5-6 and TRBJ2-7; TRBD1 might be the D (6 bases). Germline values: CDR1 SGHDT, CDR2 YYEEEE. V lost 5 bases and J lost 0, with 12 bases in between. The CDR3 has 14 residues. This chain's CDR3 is CASRDSLNSYEQYF. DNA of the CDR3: TGTGCCAGCAGGGACAGCCTTAACTCCTACGAGCAGTACTTC.